These T cell receptor beta chains were read from a single sample in a study of T cells in Graves' hyperthyroidism and ophthalmopathy. MiXCR was run by TCRdb on the multiplex PCR reads, yielding one entry per CDR3 protein. The sample shows approximately 410,000 distinct CDR3 sequences, around 15% of them seen only once. The specimen sequenced was blood. The source is a woman aged 18-29 years with Graves' hyperthyroidism. Both conserved end residues are part of each CDR3. D genes are given only for firm matches. Only some rows state a clone size, as once, few, many or a class for expanded clones.

d_gene: .
v_gene: TRBV7-2
j_gene: TRBJ2-4
len: 13
abundance: many
CDR3nt: TGTGCCAGCAGCCAAACGCCTCTAGTAAGCTCGTACTTC
CDR3aa: CASSQTPLVSSYF

d_gene: TRBD2
v_gene: TRBV20-1
j_gene: TRBJ2-7
len: 14
abundance: many
CDR3nt: TGCAGTGCTAGAGACGAAAGCGGGAGAGACGAGCAGTACTTC
CDR3aa: CSARDESGRDEQYF

d_gene: TRBD2
v_gene: TRBV7-8
j_gene: TRBJ2-7
len: 15
abundance: many
CDR3nt: TGTGCCAGCAGCCTTATTTTAGCGGGAGAGGACGAGCAGTACTTC
CDR3aa: CASSLILAGEDEQYF

d_gene: TRBD1
v_gene: TRBV11-1
j_gene: TRBJ2-1
len: 18
abundance: .
CDR3nt: TGTGCCAGCAGCTTAGGGAGGCCCGGGACAGTTTACCTAGGAGGGCAGTTCTTC
CDR3aa: CASSLGRPGTVYLGGQFF

d_gene: .
v_gene: TRBV7-9
j_gene: TRBJ2-1
len: 13
abundance: many
CDR3nt: TGTGCCAGCAGCCCCCTTTGGGGTGGTGAGCAGTTCTTC
CDR3aa: CASSPLWGGEQFF

d_gene: .
v_gene: TRBV5-4
j_gene: TRBJ2-7
len: 14
abundance: .
CDR3nt: TGTGCCAGCAGCTTGTACGGGGTGACATACGAGCAGTACTTC
CDR3aa: CASSLYGVTYEQYF

d_gene: .
v_gene: TRBV4-1
j_gene: TRBJ1-1
len: 17
abundance: few
CDR3nt: TGCGCCAGCAGCCAAAGTGACTTCGGTTTTTCGAACACTGAAGCTTTCTTT
CDR3aa: CASSQSDFGFSNTEAFF

d_gene: .
v_gene: TRBV11-2
j_gene: TRBJ2-3
len: 16
abundance: many
CDR3nt: TGTGCCAGCACCAACCACGAAGATCAATTCCGGGATACGCAGTATTTT
CDR3aa: CASTNHEDQFRDTQYF

d_gene: .
v_gene: TRBV15
j_gene: TRBJ1-1
len: 14
abundance: many
CDR3nt: TGTGCCACCAGCAGTGTAGAGGGGCGAACTGAAGCTTTCTTT
CDR3aa: CATSSVEGRTEAFF

d_gene: .
v_gene: TRBV10-2
j_gene: TRBJ1-2
len: 16
abundance: .
CDR3nt: TGCGCCAGCAGTGACTCGGACGGACGACTTTACTACGGCTACACCTTC
CDR3aa: CASSDSDGRLYYGYTF

d_gene: .
v_gene: TRBV13
j_gene: TRBJ2-1
len: 14
abundance: few
CDR3nt: TGTGCCAGCAGCTTGAGGGGTGGCTACAATGAGCAGTTCTTC
CDR3aa: CASSLRGGYNEQFF

d_gene: .
v_gene: TRBV29-1
j_gene: TRBJ1-2
len: 11
abundance: .
CDR3nt: TGCAGCGTCTTTGGAAACTATGGCTACACCTTC
CDR3aa: CSVFGNYGYTF

d_gene: TRBD2
v_gene: TRBV20-1
j_gene: TRBJ2-7
len: 15
abundance: many
CDR3nt: TGCAGTGCTAGAGATGGGGCTAGCGGGAGGTTTGAGCAGTACTTC
CDR3aa: CSARDGASGRFEQYF

d_gene: .
v_gene: TRBV11-2
j_gene: TRBJ2-3
len: 12
abundance: .
CDR3nt: TGTGCCAGCACGCCCGGGGGAGGTACGCAGTATTTT
CDR3aa: CASTPGGGTQYF

d_gene: .
v_gene: TRBV4-3
j_gene: TRBJ2-2
len: 17
abundance: many
CDR3nt: TGCGCCAGCAGCCAAGAAGCCGGACTGTCGAACACCGGGGAGCTGTTTTTT
CDR3aa: CASSQEAGLSNTGELFF

d_gene: .
v_gene: TRBV29-1
j_gene: TRBJ1-1
len: 14
abundance: many
CDR3nt: TGCAGCGTTGACAGTCTTTCACAGAACACTGAAGCTTTCTTT
CDR3aa: CSVDSLSQNTEAFF

d_gene: .
v_gene: TRBV7-9
j_gene: TRBJ1-2
len: 16
abundance: few
CDR3nt: TGTGCCAGCAGCGATTTAGGGCAGGATGGCAACTATGGCTACACCTTC
CDR3aa: CASSDLGQDGNYGYTF

d_gene: .
v_gene: TRBV20-1
j_gene: TRBJ1-4
len: 16
abundance: .
CDR3nt: TGCAGTGCTAGAGATCGTCGAACAGCAACTAATGAAAAACTGTTTTTT
CDR3aa: CSARDRRTATNEKLFF

d_gene: .
v_gene: TRBV28
j_gene: TRBJ1-2
len: 13
abundance: .
CDR3nt: TGTGCCAGCAAAAAACCTTCTAACTATGGCTACACCTTC
CDR3aa: CASKKPSNYGYTF

d_gene: .
v_gene: TRBV7-2
j_gene: TRBJ1-3
len: 15
abundance: many
CDR3nt: TGTGCCAGCAGCTTAGCCGGGATCGCTGGAAACACCATATATTTT
CDR3aa: CASSLAGIAGNTIYF

d_gene: TRBD2
v_gene: TRBV7-9
j_gene: TRBJ2-4
len: 16
abundance: few
CDR3nt: TGTGCCAGCAGCTCAATTGTAGCGGGAGGGGTAAACATTCAGTACTTC
CDR3aa: CASSSIVAGGVNIQYF

d_gene: TRBD2
v_gene: TRBV12-3/TRBV12-4
j_gene: TRBJ2-3
len: 14
abundance: many
CDR3nt: TGTGCCAGCAGTCGACTAGCGGGAACAGATACGCAGTATTTT
CDR3aa: CASSRLAGTDTQYF

d_gene: TRBD2
v_gene: TRBV3-1
j_gene: TRBJ2-7
len: 16
abundance: .
CDR3nt: TGTGCCAGCAGCCAAACTAGCGGGCCAACCTCCTACGAGCAGTACTTC
CDR3aa: CASSQTSGPTSYEQYF

d_gene: TRBD2
v_gene: TRBV30
j_gene: TRBJ2-2
len: 14
abundance: few
CDR3nt: TGTGCTGGGGGACTAGCGGGAAACACCGGGGAGCTGTTTTTT
CDR3aa: CAGGLAGNTGELFF

d_gene: TRBD1
v_gene: TRBV19
j_gene: TRBJ2-7
len: 16
abundance: .
CDR3nt: TGTGCCAGTAGTATTGTTTCAGGGACAGGGAACTACGAGCAGTACTTC
CDR3aa: CASSIVSGTGNYEQYF

d_gene: TRBD1
v_gene: TRBV4-2
j_gene: TRBJ1-5
len: 15
abundance: few
CDR3nt: TGTGCCAGCAGCCAAGAACCGACAGGGCATCAGCCCCAGCATTTT
CDR3aa: CASSQEPTGHQPQHF

d_gene: .
v_gene: TRBV27
j_gene: TRBJ1-5
len: 14
abundance: few
CDR3nt: TGTGCCAGCAGTTTAGGCCCCCGGGTGGGGCCCCAGCATTTT
CDR3aa: CASSLGPRVGPQHF

d_gene: TRBD2
v_gene: TRBV11-2
j_gene: TRBJ2-5
len: 16
abundance: many
CDR3nt: TGTGCCAGCAGCTCCCCACTAGCGGGAGTTTTAGAGACCCAGTACTTC
CDR3aa: CASSSPLAGVLETQYF